The T cell receptor beta chain under discussion was sequenced for a study of regulatory T cells in long-lasting Graves disease. The V end lost 0 bases, the J end lost 0 bases, and 10 bases lay between the germline ends. The germline CDR1 and CDR2 sequences are SGHRS and YFSETQ. The CDR3 sequence is 16 residues long. The TCR beta library used iRepertoire HTBI primers with Arm-PCR amplification of CDR3. TCRdb used MiXCR to reprocess the multiplex PCR reads, holding one entry per CDR3 protein. The sample has approximately 400,000 distinct CDR3 sequences; about 16% are singletons. The time point is: newly diagnosed GD, antithyroid drugs for less than 3 months. The TCR library was made from RNA that had been extracted from PBMCs in TRIzol. These data also featured in a second study, about T cells in Graves' hyperthyroidism and ophthalmopathy. That work contributes: Uncontrolled infection, other autoimmune disease, pregnancy or lactation excluded patients. Clonotypes that were expanded in thyroid above 0.001 mostly appeared in blood too.

Sequences were derived from peripheral blood mononuclear cells (PBMCs), sampled at new diagnosis, from a patient treated with antithyroid drugs. The genes are TRBV5-1 and TRBJ2-1; D gene uncertain. The source is a woman between 25 and 40 years old with Graves disease. CDR3 in amino acids: CASSLASPSSYNEQFF. The CDR3, as DNA: TGCGCCAGCAGCTTGGCCAGCCCAAGCTCCTACAATGAGCAGTTCTTC.